These 10 T cell receptor beta chains were sequenced from one sample in a study of blood T cell repertoires in COVID-19. TCRdb's copy holds only in-frame clones and misses some; the assay was immunoSEQ multiplex PCR. The sample consists of about 230,000 clones, more than 75% of them appearing once. The sequencing sample was made of peripheral blood. All receptors come from a man aged 40-50 years with acute or convalescent COVID-19.

The chain uses TRBV11-1 and TRBJ2-7, with 7 positions matching TRBD2. The CDR3 extends over 15 amino acids. V dropped 4 bases and J dropped 4; count of bases not matched to a gene: 10. Germline values: CDR1 SGHAT, CDR2 FQDESV (reference sequence). As DNA, the CDR3 is TGTGCCAGCAGCTCAACCGGGACTATACCATACGAGCAGTACTTC. Protein sequence: CASSSTGTIPYEQYF.

The chain is built from TRBV7-2 and TRBJ2-7, with D hard to call. The germline V gene has CDR1 SGHTA and CDR2 FQGNSA. The CDR3 contains 14 residues. Deletions cut 5 bases from V and 4 bases from J, with 15 bases between. Here the CDR3 reads CASSPARQLYEQYF. CDR3 DNA: TGTGCCAGCAGCCCCGCGCGGCAGTTGTACGAGCAGTACTTC. The whole variable domain, remainder taken from reference TRBV7-2 and TRBJ2-7, is GAGVSQSPSNKVTEKGKDVELRCDPISGHTALYWYRQSLGQGLEFLIYFQGNSAPDKSGLPSDRFSAERTGGSVSTLTIQRTQQEDSAVYLCASSPARQLYEQYFGPGTRLTVT.

The chain links TRBV18 to TRBJ1-6; the D is unclear. Per germline, CDR1 KGHSH and CDR2 LQKENI. V was cut by 3 bases and J by 0 bases, with 18 bases left in between. The CDR3 has 19 residues. The CDR3 DNA reads as TGTGCCAGCTCACCTGTCGATCAGAGTACTAGCTCCTATAATTCACCCCTCCACTTT. It encodes CASSPVDQSTSSYNSPLHF.

The chain has TRBV5-4 and TRBJ1-6, with 7 bases fitting TRBD1. With V trimmed by 4 bases and J by 9 bases, 7 bases remained unmatched. CDR1 SGHNT and CDR2 YYREEE come from the germline V gene (reference sequence). The CDR3 sequence is 14 residues long. CDR3 amino acids: CASSLDREISPLHF. The CDR3 DNA reads as TGTGCCAGCAGCCTAGACAGGGAAATTTCACCCCTCCACTTT.

V is TRBV27 and J is TRBJ1-3, with D hard to call. The V gene's germline CDR1 is MNHEY and CDR2 SMNVEV (reference sequence). Trimming shortened V by 6 bases and J by 5 bases, and 14 bases separated the two germline ends. This CDR3 comprises 14 residues. DNA of the CDR3: TGTGCCAGCAGCCGGTCGGGGAGTCGAAACACCATATATTTT. Translated: CASSRSGSRNTIYF.

This rearrangement joins TRBV5-1 to TRBJ1-5; D is unclear. Looked up from germline, CDR1 is SGHRS and CDR2 is YFSETQ. This CDR3 is built from 14 residues. V was trimmed by 0 bases and J by 10 bases, leaving 14 bases between them. The DNA of the CDR3 is TGCGCCAGCAGCTTGGACAGTACTTCAGGCCCCCAGCATTTT. Translating it yields CASSLDSTSGPQHF.

A single count supports this clone. The chain employs TRBV4-1 and TRBJ2-1; TRBD2 agrees at 10 bases. Losses at the gene ends were 1 base for V and 7 bases for J; bases not matched to a gene: 10. The germline CDR1 and CDR2 sequences are MGHRA and YSYEKL. The CDR3 sequence is 17 residues long. CDR3 coding DNA: TGCGCCAGCAGCCAAGTGGTGGTGGGTAGCGGGAGGAATGAGCAGTTCTTC. Its protein is CASSQVVVGSGRNEQFF.

The chain has TRBV5-1 and TRBJ1-1; D might be TRBD1 (6 bases). Germline CDR1 reads SGHRS; CDR2 reads YFSETQ. This CDR3 is 16 amino acids long. V lost 4 bases to trimming and J lost 2 bases, with 18 bases between them. The CDR3 nucleotides read TGCGCCAGCAGCCTCTCCCTCCGGGACACAAACACTGAAGCTTTCTTT. It translates to CASSLSLRDTNTEAFF.

This clone was seen only a few times. V is TRBV6-6 and J is TRBJ1-4; possibly TRBD1 for D (6 bases). This CDR3 is built from 13 residues. Germline lookup yields CDR1 MNHNY and CDR2 SVGAGI (reference sequence). Trimming took 5 bases from V and 8 from J, leaving 12 bases between them. The CDR3, as DNA: TGTGCCAGCAGTCCCCGGACAGAAGAAAAACTGTTTTTT. Protein: CASSPRTEEKLFF.

The chain has TRBV6-5 and TRBJ1-5, with D tentatively TRBD1 (5 bases). V dropped 7 bases and J dropped 4 bases, with 14 bases sitting between them. Germline V CDR1 and CDR2: MNHEY, SVGAGI. This CDR3 is 14 amino acids long. Here the CDR3 reads CASTVAGGNQPQHF. Here the CDR3 DNA reads TGTGCCAGCACCGTCGCGGGGGGTAATCAGCCCCAGCATTTT.